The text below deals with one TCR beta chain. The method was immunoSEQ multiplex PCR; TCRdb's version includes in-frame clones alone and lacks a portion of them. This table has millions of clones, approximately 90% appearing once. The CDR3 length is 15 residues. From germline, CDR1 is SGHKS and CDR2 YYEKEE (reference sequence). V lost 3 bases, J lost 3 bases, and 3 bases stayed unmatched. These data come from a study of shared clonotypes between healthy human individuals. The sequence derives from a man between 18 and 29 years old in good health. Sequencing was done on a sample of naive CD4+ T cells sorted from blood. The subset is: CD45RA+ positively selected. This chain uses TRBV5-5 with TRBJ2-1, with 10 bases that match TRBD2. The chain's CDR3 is CASSSSGGHYNEQFF. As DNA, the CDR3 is TGTGCCAGCAGCTCTAGCGGGGGCCACTACAATGAGCAGTTCTTC.